One sample yielded the 23 T cell receptor beta chains listed below, sequenced in a study of glioma-infiltrating T cells after dendritic cell vaccination. Clones were sequenced by immunoSEQ multiplex PCR, and TCRdb holds only the in-frame ones, with some missing. The sample gives around 32,000 clones, 85% to 95% of which show up once; about 2% is in the top ten. The sequenced sample was blood, obtained before dendritic cell vaccination. These receptors originate from a human donor with glioblastoma.

J is TRBJ2-1 and V is TRBV2; no clear D. The CDR3 runs 11 residues. Germline assignment: CDR1 SNHLY and CDR2 FYNNEI. Trimming stripped 7 bases from V and 6 bases from J, with 7 bases between. The CDR3 loop reads CASNRINEQFF. The CDR3 nucleotides read TGTGCCAGCAACAGAATCAATGAGCAGTTCTTC.

Only one count was recorded for this clone. V and J are TRBV11-3 and TRBJ2-7, with a tentative D call TRBD1 (6 bases). The CDR3 has 13 amino acids. Trimming shortened V by 4 bases and J by 4 bases, and 11 bases separated the two germline ends. Germline-derived CDR1 and CDR2 are SGHNT and YENEEA. The CDR3 nucleotides read TGTGCCAGCAGCTACCAACAGGGATACGAGCAGTACTTC. Its translation is CASSYQQGYEQYF.

V is TRBV6-5 and J is TRBJ2-3; maybe TRBD1 (8 bases). V was shortened by 5 bases and J by 2 bases, with 14 bases between the two germline ends. Germline lookup yields CDR1 MNHEY and CDR2 SVGAGI. This CDR3 comprises 15 residues. DNA of the CDR3: TGTGCCAGCAGTAACAGGGGGGGAGACACAGATACGCAGTATTTT. This sequence encodes CASSNRGGDTDTQYF.

The chain recombines TRBV15 with TRBJ1-1; no definite D call. This CDR3 has 12 amino acids. Deletions cut 0 bases from V and 5 bases from J, with 4 bases between. Germline CDR1 reads LNHNV; CDR2 reads YYDKDF (reference sequence). CDR3 sequence reads: CATSRDQTEAFF. CDR3 nucleotide sequence: TGTGCCACCAGCAGAGATCAGACTGAAGCTTTCTTT.

The CDR3 here is CASSQGAVDPTLHF. The CDR3 coding sequence is TGTGCCAGCAGCCAGGGGGCCGTCGATCCGACCCTCCACTTT. The rearrangement joins TRBV7-2 to TRBJ1-6; TRBD1 agrees at 8 bases. Germline CDR1 SGHTA, CDR2 FQGNSA. J lost 14 bases, V lost 5 bases, and 11 bases had no gene match. The CDR3 covers 14 residues.

The table lists this clone with a count of one. CDR3 DNA: TGTGCCAGCAGCCCCGCGGGGGGCGGTTGGGACACTGAAGCTTTCTTT. It yields the protein CASSPAGGGWDTEAFF. The chain links TRBV5-4 to TRBJ1-1; maybe TRBD1 (6 bases). The CDR3 contains 16 residues. V shed 4 bases and J shed 3 bases, with 19 bases lying between them. CDR1 is SGHNT and CDR2 is YYREEE in the germline V gene (reference sequence).

This chain uses TRBV5-1 with TRBJ2-7, with D maybe TRBD1 (6 bases). Germline CDR1 SGHRS, CDR2 YFSETQ. The CDR3 is 15 residues long. The V and J ends lost 5 bases and 0 bases respectively, with 15 bases between them. CDR3 bases: TGCGCCAGCAGGAATACAGGGAAGATCTCCTACGAGCAGTACTTC. Its translation: CASRNTGKISYEQYF.

This clone has more than one count but fewer than ten. The chain uses TRBV6-1 and TRBJ2-7; maybe TRBD2 (5 bases). Trimming took off 8 bases at V and 5 bases at J, with 16 bases between the two ends. CDR1 is MNHNS, CDR2 SASEGT, per germline. This CDR3 is built from 13 residues. The CDR3: CASCGRGLNEQYF. CDR3 nucleotide sequence: TGTGCCAGCTGCGGACGGGGTTTGAACGAGCAGTACTTC.

CDR3 in DNA: TGTGCCAGCAGTGAAGTTGGGCAAAACTATGGCTACACCTTC. This codes for CASSEVGQNYGYTF. The J gene is TRBJ1-2, the V gene TRBV6-1; D is unresolved. Trimming pared 1 base from V and 2 bases from J, leaving 8 bases between. The CDR3 contains 14 residues. Germline V gene lookup returns CDR1 MNHNS and CDR2 SASEGT.

The rearrangement uses TRBV4-1 and TRBJ1-4; TRBD1 matches at 9 bases. This CDR3 is 16 amino acids long. J lost 1 base, V lost 4 bases, and 4 bases had no gene match. Germline V lookup: CDR1 MGHRA, CDR2 YSYEKL. The CDR3 loop is CASSRTGGQTNEKLFF. The CDR3 coding sequence is TGCGCCAGCAGCCGAACAGGGGGCCAAACTAATGAAAAACTGTTTTTT.

CDR3 sequence (DNA): TGCGCCAGCAGCTTGGTAACAGGTGGAAACACCATATATTTT. Amino acid sequence: CASSLVTGGNTIYF. The chain combines TRBV5-1 with TRBJ1-3, with D maybe TRBD1 (5 bases). Germline values: CDR1 SGHRS, CDR2 YFSETQ. The CDR3 is made up of 14 amino acids. Trimming left V 0 bases short and J 3 bases short, with 7 bases between.

The gene calls are TRBV2 and TRBJ2-7; 7 nucleotides match TRBD2. In germline, CDR1 is SNHLY, CDR2 FYNNEI. V was pared by 6 bases and J by 6 bases, with 8 bases of the junction left unmatched. The CDR3 runs 13 residues. CDR3 nucleotides: TGTGCCAGCAGCCGGACCAGGGAGGGCGAGCAGTACTTC. It codes for CASSRTREGEQYF.

The chain couples TRBV5-1 to TRBJ2-3; 7 bases map to TRBD2. The CDR3 consists of 15 residues. The V gene's germline CDR1 is SGHRS and CDR2 YFSETQ. V dropped 3 bases and J dropped 2; count of bases not matched to a gene: 6. The CDR3 loop reads CASSSWGGDTDTQYF. CDR3 DNA: TGCGCCAGCAGCTCTTGGGGAGGGGACACAGATACGCAGTATTTT. Supplemented by reference TRBV5-1 and TRBJ2-3, the full variable domain reads KAGVTQTPRYLIKTRGQQVTLSCSPISGHRSVSWYQQTPGQGLQFLFEYFSETQRNKGNFPGRFSGRQFSNSRSEMNVSTLELGDSALYLCASSSWGGDTDTQYFGPGTRLTVL.

This clone came up a few times. The V gene is TRBV15, the J gene TRBJ1-1, with a tentative D call TRBD1 (6 bases). Germline-derived CDR1 and CDR2 are LNHNV and YYDKDF (reference sequence). CDR3 length equals 15 residues. V lost 4 bases and J 2 bases, leaving 14 bases between the germline ends. CDR3: CATSKGGGSNTEAFF. CDR3 DNA sequence: TGTGCCACCAGCAAGGGGGGGGGCTCCAACACTGAAGCTTTCTTT.

The V and J genes are TRBV5-4 and TRBJ2-2; the match to TRBD1 covers 8 bases. The CDR3 is 17 residues long. Germline V lookup: CDR1 SGHNT, CDR2 YYREEE (reference sequence). V lost 4 bases and J lost 3; bases outside the gene matches: 11. For the CDR3, the DNA is TGTGCCAGCAGCGTCCCAGGGGGCGCCCAGCACACCGGGGAGCTGTTTTTT. It encodes CASSVPGGAQHTGELFF. Complete variable domain (other parts from reference TRBV5-4 and TRBJ2-2): ETGVTQSPTHLIKTRGQQVTLRCSSQSGHNTVSWYQQALGQGPQFIFQYYREEENGRGNFPPRFSGLQFPNYSSELNVNALELDDSALYLCASSVPGGAQHTGELFFGEGSRLTVL.

The rearrangement uses TRBV7-8 and TRBJ2-1, with D unclear. The germline gives CDR1 SGHVS, CDR2 FQNEAQ. This CDR3 is built from 16 residues. V shed 1 base and J shed 7 bases, with 17 bases lying between them. The CDR3 DNA sequence: TGTGCCAGCAGCTTAGTTGTGGGCTTAGGTAGTAATGAGCAGTTCTTC. This codes for CASSLVVGLGSNEQFF.

The rearrangement links TRBV5-6 to TRBJ1-3; no reliable D call. Germline V gene sequence: CDR1 SGHDT, CDR2 YYEEEE. The CDR3 contains 16 residues. V lost 4 bases to trimming and J lost 0 bases, with 14 bases between them. The CDR3 here is CASSETPGSSGNTIYF. For the CDR3, the DNA is TGTGCCAGCAGCGAAACCCCAGGAAGCTCTGGAAACACCATATATTTT.

The chain combines TRBV1 with TRBJ1-4; the table's D call, TRBD1, was not checked against the DNA. TRBV1 is a pseudogene segment. The CDR3 sequence is 16 residues long. The CDR3 loop is CTSSQENGQVNEKLFF. DNA for the CDR3: TGCACCAGCAGCCAAGAGAACGGACAGGTTAACGAAAAACTGTTTTTT.

The chain joins TRBV2 to TRBJ1-5, with 10 nucleotides matching TRBD1. Per the germline V gene, CDR1 is SNHLY and CDR2 is FYNNEI. The CDR3 contains 16 residues. With V trimmed by 6 bases and J by 7 bases, 12 bases remained unmatched. The CDR3 nucleotides read TGTGCCAGCAGCAGGGGGGGACAGGGGACCTTGCAGCCCCAGCATTTT. Translated: CASSRGGQGTLQPQHF.

The rearrangement uses TRBV11-2 and TRBJ2-4, with TRBD2 identical over 8 bases. The CDR3 loop spans 16 amino acids. J gave up 4 bases and V 1 base, and 6 bases lay outside the gene matches. Germline V CDR1 and CDR2: SGHAT, FQNNGV. DNA for the CDR3: TGTGCCAGCAGCTTAGGGGATCGGGGGGGAAAAAACATTCAGTACTTC. It translates to CASSLGDRGGKNIQYF.

This chain uses TRBV27 with TRBJ1-2; D remains unclear. The CDR3 is 16 residues long. The germline gives CDR1 MNHEY, CDR2 SMNVEV (reference sequence). V gave up 0 bases and J gave up 8 bases, with 19 bases separating them. CDR3 sequence (DNA): TGTGCCAGCAGTTTATCGGGTGGGCATCTAGCCCGGGGCTACACCTTC. It encodes CASSLSGGHLARGYTF.

The chain uses TRBV5-6 and TRBJ2-7; D possibly corresponds to TRBD2 (6 bases). The CDR3 totals 13 residues. V was trimmed by 4 bases and J by 2 bases, leaving 10 bases between them. Germline assignment: CDR1 SGHDT and CDR2 YYEEEE. The CDR3 DNA reads TGTGCCAGCAGCCTGGACTACACCTACGAGCAGTACTTC. Its protein is CASSLDYTYEQYF.

V gene TRBV29-1 combines with J gene TRBJ2-3; 14 nucleotides agree with TRBD2. CDR1 SQVTM and CDR2 ANQGSEA come from the germline V gene. Losses at the gene ends were 1 base for V and 4 bases for J; bases not matched to a gene: 4. The CDR3 sequence is 16 residues long. CDR3 in amino acids: CSVEGGLAGGSDTQYF. CDR3 in DNA: TGCAGCGTTGAAGGAGGACTAGCGGGGGGTTCAGATACGCAGTATTTT.